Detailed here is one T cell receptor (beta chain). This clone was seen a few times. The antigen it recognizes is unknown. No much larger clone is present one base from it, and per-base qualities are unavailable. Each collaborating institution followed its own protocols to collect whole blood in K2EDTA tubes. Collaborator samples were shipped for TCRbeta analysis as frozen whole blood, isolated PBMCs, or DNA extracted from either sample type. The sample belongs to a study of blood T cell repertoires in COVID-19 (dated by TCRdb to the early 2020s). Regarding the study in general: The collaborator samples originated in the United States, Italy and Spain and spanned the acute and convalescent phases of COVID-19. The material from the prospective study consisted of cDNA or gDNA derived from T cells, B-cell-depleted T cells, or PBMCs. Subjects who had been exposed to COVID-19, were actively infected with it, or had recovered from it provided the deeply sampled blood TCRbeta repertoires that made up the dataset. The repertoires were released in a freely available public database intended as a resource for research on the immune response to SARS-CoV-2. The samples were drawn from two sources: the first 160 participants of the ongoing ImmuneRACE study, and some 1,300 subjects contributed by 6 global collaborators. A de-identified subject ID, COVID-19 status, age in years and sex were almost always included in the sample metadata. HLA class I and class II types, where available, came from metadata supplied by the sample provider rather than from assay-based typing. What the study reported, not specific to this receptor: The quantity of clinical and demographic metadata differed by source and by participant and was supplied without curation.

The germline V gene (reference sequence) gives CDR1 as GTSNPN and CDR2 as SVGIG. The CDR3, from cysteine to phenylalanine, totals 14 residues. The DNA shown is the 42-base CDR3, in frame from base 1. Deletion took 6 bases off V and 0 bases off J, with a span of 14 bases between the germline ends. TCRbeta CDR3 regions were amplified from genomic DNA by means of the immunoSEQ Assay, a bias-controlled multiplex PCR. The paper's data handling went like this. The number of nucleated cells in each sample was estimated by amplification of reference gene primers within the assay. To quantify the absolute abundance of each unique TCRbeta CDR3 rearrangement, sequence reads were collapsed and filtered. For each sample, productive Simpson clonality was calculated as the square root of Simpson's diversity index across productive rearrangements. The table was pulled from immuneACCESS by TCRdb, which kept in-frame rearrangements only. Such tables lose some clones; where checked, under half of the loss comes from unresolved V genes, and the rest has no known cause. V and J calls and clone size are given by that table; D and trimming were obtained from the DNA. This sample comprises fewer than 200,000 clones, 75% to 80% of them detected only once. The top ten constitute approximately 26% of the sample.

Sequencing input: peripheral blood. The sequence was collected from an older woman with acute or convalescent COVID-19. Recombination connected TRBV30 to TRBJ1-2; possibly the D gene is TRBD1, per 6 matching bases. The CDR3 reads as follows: CACRDTNSNYGYTF. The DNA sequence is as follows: TGTGCCTGCCGGGACACCAACTCTAACTATGGCTACACCTTC.